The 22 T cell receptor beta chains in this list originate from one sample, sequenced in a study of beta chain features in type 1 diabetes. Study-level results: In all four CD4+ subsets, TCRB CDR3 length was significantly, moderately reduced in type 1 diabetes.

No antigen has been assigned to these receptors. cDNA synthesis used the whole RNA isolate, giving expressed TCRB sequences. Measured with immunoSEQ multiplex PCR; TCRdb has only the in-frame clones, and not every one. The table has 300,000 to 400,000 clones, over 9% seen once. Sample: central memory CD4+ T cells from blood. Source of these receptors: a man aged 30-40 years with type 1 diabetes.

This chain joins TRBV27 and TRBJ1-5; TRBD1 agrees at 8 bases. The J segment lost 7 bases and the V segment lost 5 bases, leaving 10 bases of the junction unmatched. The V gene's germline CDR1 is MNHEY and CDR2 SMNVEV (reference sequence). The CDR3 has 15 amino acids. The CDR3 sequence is CASSPIDRGDQPQHF. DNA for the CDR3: TGTGCCAGCAGTCCGATCGACAGGGGAGACCAGCCCCAGCATTTT.

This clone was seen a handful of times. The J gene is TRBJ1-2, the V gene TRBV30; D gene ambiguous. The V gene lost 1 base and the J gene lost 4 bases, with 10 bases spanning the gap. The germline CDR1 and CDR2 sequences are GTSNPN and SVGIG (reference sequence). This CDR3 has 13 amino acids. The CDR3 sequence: CAWSGGPLYGYTF. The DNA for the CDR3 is TGTGCCTGGAGTGGAGGCCCTCTCTATGGCTACACCTTC.

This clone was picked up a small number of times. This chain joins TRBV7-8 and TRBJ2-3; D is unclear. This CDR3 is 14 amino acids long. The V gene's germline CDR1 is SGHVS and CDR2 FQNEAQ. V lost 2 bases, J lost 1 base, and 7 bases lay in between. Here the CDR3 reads CASSLSGGTDTQYF. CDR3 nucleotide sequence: TGTGCCAGCAGCTTAAGTGGTGGCACAGATACGCAGTATTTT.

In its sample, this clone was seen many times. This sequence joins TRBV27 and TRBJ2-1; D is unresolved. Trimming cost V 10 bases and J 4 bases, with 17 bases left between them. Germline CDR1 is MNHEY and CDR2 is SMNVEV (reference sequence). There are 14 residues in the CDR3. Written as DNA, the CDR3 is TGTGCCACCCAAAGTTGGACGGGTTACAATGAGCAGTTCTTC. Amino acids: CATQSWTGYNEQFF.

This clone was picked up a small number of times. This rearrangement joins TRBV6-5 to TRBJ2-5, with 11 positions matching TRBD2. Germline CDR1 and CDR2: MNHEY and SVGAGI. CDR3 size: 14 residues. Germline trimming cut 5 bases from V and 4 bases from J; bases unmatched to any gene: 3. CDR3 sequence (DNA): TGTGCCAGCAGTACGGGACTAGCGGCAGAGACCCAGTACTTC. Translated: CASSTGLAAETQYF.

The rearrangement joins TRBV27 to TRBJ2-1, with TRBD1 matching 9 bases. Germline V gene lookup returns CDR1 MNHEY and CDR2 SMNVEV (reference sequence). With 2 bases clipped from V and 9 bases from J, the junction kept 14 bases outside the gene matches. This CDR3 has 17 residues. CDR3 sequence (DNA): TGTGCCAGCAGTTTAGAGTACGGGGGGACAGGGTTGGGTGAGCAGTTCTTC. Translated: CASSLEYGGTGLGEQFF.

CDR3 in DNA: TGCGCCAGCAGCCAAGTTTGGCCCGGACAGGGTACCTATGGCTACACCTTC. Translating it yields CASSQVWPGQGTYGYTF. The V and J genes are TRBV4-3 and TRBJ1-2; 8 bases map to TRBD1. CDR1 and CDR2 (germline): LGHNA, YSLEER. J was trimmed by 4 bases and V by 1 base; bases with no gene match: 11. The CDR3 contains 17 residues.

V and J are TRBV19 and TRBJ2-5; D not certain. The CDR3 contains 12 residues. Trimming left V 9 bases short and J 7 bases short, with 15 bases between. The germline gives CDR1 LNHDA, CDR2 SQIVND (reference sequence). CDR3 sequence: CASPDSRGTQYF. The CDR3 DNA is TGTGCCAGCCCCGACTCAAGAGGGACCCAGTACTTC.

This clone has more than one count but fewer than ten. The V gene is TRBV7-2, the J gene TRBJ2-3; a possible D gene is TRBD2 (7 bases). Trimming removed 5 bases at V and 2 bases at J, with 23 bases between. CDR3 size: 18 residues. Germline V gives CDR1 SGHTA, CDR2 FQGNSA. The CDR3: CASSTFRGAGDVTDTQYF. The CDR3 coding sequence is TGTGCCAGCAGCACATTTCGGGGGGCCGGAGACGTCACAGATACGCAGTATTTT. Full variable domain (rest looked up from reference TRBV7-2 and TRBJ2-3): GAGVSQSPSNKVTEKGKDVELRCDPISGHTALYWYRQSLGQGLEFLIYFQGNSAPDKSGLPSDRFSAERTGGSVSTLTIQRTQQEDSAVYLCASSTFRGAGDVTDTQYFGPGTRLTVL.

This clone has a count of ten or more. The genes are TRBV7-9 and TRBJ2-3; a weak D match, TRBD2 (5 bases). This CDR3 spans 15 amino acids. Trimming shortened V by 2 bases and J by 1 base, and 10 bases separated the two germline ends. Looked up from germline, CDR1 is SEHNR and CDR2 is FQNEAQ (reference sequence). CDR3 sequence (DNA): TGTGCCAGCAGCTTATATCTTAGCGGCACAGATACGCAGTATTTT. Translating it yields CASSLYLSGTDTQYF.

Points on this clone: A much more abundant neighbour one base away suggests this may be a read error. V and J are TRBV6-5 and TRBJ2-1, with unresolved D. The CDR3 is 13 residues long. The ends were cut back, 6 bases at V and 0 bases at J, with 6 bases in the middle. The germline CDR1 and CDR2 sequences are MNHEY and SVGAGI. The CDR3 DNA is TGTGCCAGCAGCCCTAGCTCCTACAATGAGCAGTTCTTC. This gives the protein CASSPSSYNEQFF.

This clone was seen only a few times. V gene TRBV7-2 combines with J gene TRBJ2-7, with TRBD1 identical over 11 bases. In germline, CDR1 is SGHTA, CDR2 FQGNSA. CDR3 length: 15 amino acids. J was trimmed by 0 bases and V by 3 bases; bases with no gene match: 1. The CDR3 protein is CASSFGTGGSYEQYF. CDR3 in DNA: TGTGCCAGCAGCTTTGGGACAGGGGGCTCCTACGAGCAGTACTTC. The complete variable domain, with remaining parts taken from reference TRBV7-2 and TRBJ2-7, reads GAGVSQSPSNKVTEKGKDVELRCDPISGHTALYWYRQSLGQGLEFLIYFQGNSAPDKSGLPSDRFSAERTGGSVSTLTIQRTQQEDSAVYLCASSFGTGGSYEQYFGPGTRLTVT.

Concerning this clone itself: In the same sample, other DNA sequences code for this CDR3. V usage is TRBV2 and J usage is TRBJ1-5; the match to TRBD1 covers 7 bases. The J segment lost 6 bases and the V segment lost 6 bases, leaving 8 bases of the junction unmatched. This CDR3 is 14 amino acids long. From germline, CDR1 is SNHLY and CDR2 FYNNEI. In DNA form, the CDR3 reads TGTGCCAGCAGCAGACAGGGTTTGGGTCAGCCCCAGCATTTT. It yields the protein CASSRQGLGQPQHF.

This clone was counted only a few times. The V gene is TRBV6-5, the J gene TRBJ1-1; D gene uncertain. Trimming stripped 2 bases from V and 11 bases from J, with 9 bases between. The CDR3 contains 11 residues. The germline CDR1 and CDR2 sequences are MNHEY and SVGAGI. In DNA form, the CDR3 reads TGTGCCAGCAGTTACCTGAGCGAGGCTTTCTTT. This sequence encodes CASSYLSEAFF.

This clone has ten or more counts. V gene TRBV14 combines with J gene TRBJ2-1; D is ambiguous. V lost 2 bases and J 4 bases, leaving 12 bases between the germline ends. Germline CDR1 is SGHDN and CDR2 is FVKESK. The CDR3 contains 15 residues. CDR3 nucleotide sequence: TGTGCCAGCAGCCAACGACTCGGGCCTTACAATGAGCAGTTCTTC. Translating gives CASSQRLGPYNEQFF.

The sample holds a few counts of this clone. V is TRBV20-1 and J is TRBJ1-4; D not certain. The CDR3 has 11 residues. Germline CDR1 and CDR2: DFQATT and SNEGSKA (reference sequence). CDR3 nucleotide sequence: TGCAGCATAGCTACTAATGAAAAACTGTTTTTT. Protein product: CSIATNEKLFF.

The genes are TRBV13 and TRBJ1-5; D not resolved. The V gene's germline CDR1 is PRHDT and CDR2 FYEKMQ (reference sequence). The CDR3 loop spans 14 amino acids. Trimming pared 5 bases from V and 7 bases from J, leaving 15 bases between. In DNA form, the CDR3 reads TGTGCCAGCAGCCGACGGACTCAGGAACAGCCCCAGCATTTT. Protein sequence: CASSRRTQEQPQHF.

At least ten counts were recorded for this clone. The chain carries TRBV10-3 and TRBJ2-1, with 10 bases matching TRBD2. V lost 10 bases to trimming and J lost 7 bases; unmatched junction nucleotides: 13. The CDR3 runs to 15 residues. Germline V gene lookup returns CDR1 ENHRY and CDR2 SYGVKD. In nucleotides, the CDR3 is TGTGCCAGTCACGGGGCTAGCGGGAGAAAGAATGAGCAGTTCTTC. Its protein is CASHGASGRKNEQFF.

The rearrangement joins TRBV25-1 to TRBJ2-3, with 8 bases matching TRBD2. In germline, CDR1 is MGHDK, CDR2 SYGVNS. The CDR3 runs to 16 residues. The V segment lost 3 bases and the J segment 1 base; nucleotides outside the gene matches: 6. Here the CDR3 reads CASSDRTRGGTDTQYF. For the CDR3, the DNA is TGTGCCAGCAGTGATCGGACGCGGGGGGGCACAGATACGCAGTATTTT.

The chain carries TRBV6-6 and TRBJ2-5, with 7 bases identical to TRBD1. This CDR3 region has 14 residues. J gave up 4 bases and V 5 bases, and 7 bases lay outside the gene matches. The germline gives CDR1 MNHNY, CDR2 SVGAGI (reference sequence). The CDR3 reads CASSPQTGLETQYF. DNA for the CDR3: TGTGCCAGCAGTCCACAGACAGGGTTAGAGACCCAGTACTTC.

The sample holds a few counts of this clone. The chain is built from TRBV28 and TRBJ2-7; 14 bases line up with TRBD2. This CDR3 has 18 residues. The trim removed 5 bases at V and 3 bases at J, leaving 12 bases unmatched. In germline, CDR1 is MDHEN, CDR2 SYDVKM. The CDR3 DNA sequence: TGTGCCAGCAGTCAGAGGGGACTAGCGGGAGCATCCAACTACGAGCAGTACTTC. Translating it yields CASSQRGLAGASNYEQYF.

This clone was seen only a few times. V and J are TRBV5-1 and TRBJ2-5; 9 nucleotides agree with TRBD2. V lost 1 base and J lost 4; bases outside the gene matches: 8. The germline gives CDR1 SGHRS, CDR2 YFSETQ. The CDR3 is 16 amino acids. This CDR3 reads CASSLLAGGPSETQYF. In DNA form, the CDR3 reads TGCGCCAGCAGCTTGTTGGCGGGAGGGCCATCAGAGACCCAGTACTTC. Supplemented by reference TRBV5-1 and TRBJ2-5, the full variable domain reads KAGVTQTPRYLIKTRGQQVTLSCSPISGHRSVSWYQQTPGQGLQFLFEYFSETQRNKGNFPGRFSGRQFSNSRSEMNVSTLELGDSALYLCASSLLAGGPSETQYFGPGTRLLVL.